The next 13 T cell receptor beta chains were all read from a single sample in a study of blood T cells in healthy people across ages. Primed by a sample-barcoded 5' primer and a J-beta primer mix, a second PCR proceeded for about 6 to 11 cycles. Using its own MiXCR run on the 5' RACE reads, TCRdb lists one record per CDR3 protein. The sample comprises 1.5 million to 2 million distinct CDR3 sequences, just under 50% of which are singletons, and around 2.1% rests with the top ten. The sequenced material came from blood. The receptors stem from a woman between 35 and 50 years old in good health.

V usage is TRBV9 and J usage is TRBJ2-5; D tentatively reads TRBD1 or TRBD2 (5 bases each). V was trimmed by 3 bases and J by 3 bases, leaving 12 bases between them. The germline CDR1 and CDR2 sequences are SGDLS and YYNGEE. The CDR3 sequence is 14 residues long. The CDR3 nucleotides are TGTGCCAGCAGCGAGGGACCGATAAAAGAGACCCAGTACTTC. Translated: CASSEGPIKETQYF.

The rearrangement joins TRBV25-1 to TRBJ1-5, with D possibly matching TRBD1 (6 bases). Germline V lookup: CDR1 MGHDK, CDR2 SYGVNS. The CDR3 sequence is 16 residues long. With 3 bases removed from V and 4 bases from J, the gap between germline ends came to 16 bases. The CDR3 coding sequence is TGTGCCAGCAGTGACACAGGGAGCGCGGGGAATCAGCCCCAGCATTTT. Protein: CASSDTGSAGNQPQHF.

The chain has TRBV12-3 or TRBV12-4 and TRBJ2-5; 8 bases align to TRBD1. The length of the CDR3 is 16 residues. With 2 bases clipped from V and 5 bases from J, the junction kept 10 bases outside the gene matches. The CDR3 region is CASSLRGDRRGETQYF. The CDR3 DNA follows: TGTGCCAGCAGTTTACGAGGGGACAGGCGAGGGGAGACCCAGTACTTC.

The CDR3 DNA follows: TGTGCTAGTGCCGTGGGACTCCTCACTGAAGCTTTCTTT. Protein sequence: CASAVGLLTEAFF. J is TRBJ1-1 and V is TRBV12-5; possibly TRBD1 for D (5 bases). The germline V gene has CDR1 LGHNT and CDR2 FRNRAP. The CDR3 runs to 13 residues. V dropped 7 bases and J dropped 4 bases, with 13 bases sitting between them.

The rearrangement uses TRBV7-9 and TRBJ2-1; TRBD1 is a possible D gene (7 bases). The ends were cut back, 1 base at V and 3 bases at J, with 16 bases in the middle. CDR3 length: 17 residues. Germline V CDR1 and CDR2: SEHNR, FQNEAQ (reference sequence). CDR3 in DNA: TGTGCCAGCAGCTTAGATTCGGCAGGGGGGTTCTACAATGAGCAGTTCTTC. Protein product: CASSLDSAGGFYNEQFF.

J is TRBJ2-7 and V is TRBV6-4; D remains ambiguous. Germline lookup yields CDR1 MRHNA and CDR2 SNTAGT. Trimming removed 4 bases from V and 4 bases from J, with 14 bases in between. The length of the CDR3 is 14 residues. CDR3 sequence: CASSGDGSTYEQYF. The CDR3 nucleotides are TGTGCCAGCAGTGGAGACGGATCTACTTACGAGCAGTACTTC.

This rearrangement joins TRBV9 to TRBJ2-3, with a weak D call TRBD2 (5 bases). CDR1 is SGDLS and CDR2 is YYNGEE in the germline V gene. The V end was cut by 4 bases, the J end by 3 bases, with 15 bases between. The CDR3 runs to 15 residues. This CDR3 reads CASSLLTRGTDTQYF. DNA of the CDR3: TGTGCCAGCAGCCTACTGACACGAGGGACAGATACGCAGTATTTT. The entire variable domain, with the rest obtained from reference TRBV9 and TRBJ2-3, is as follows: DSGVTQTPKHLITATGQRVTLRCSPRSGDLSVYWYQQSLDQGLQFLIQYYNGEERAKGNILERFSAQQFPDLHSELNLSSLELGDSALYFCASSLLTRGTDTQYFGPGTRLTVL.

This clonotype has only a few counts. This sequence joins TRBV6-6 and TRBJ1-5; TRBD1 aligns across 7 bases. The V segment lost 6 bases and the J segment 10 bases; nucleotides outside the gene matches: 15. Germline CDR1 reads MNHNY; CDR2 reads SVGAGI (reference sequence). The CDR3 totals 15 residues. The chain's CDR3 is CASRSRGQGILPQHF. As DNA, the CDR3 is TGTGCCAGCAGGTCTAGGGGGCAGGGTATACTCCCCCAGCATTTT.

This clonotype was recorded once. The chain has TRBV6-2 or TRBV6-3 and TRBJ2-4, with 9 nucleotides matching TRBD1. The ends lost 5 bases at V and 9 bases at J; junction bases unmatched: 2. The CDR3 runs to 12 residues. Germline CDR1 is MNHEY and CDR2 is SVGEGT. Written as DNA, the CDR3 is TGTGCCAGCAGTCGACAGGGGGGCATTCAGTACTTC. Translation gives CASSRQGGIQYF.

This clonotype was counted ten times or more. The chain links TRBV7-9 to TRBJ2-7, with TRBD1 as a possible D gene (5 bases). Germline values: CDR1 SEHNR, CDR2 FQNEAQ (reference sequence). Trimming took off 4 bases at V and 0 bases at J, with 7 bases between the two ends. The CDR3 runs to 13 residues. The CDR3 coding sequence is TGTGCCAGCAGCTCCCAGGGCTCCTACGAGCAGTACTTC. Its translation: CASSSQGSYEQYF.

This chain uses TRBV10-3 with TRBJ2-7; TRBD1 matches at 7 bases. V shed 6 bases, J shed 5 bases, and the junction held 4 bases outside the gene matches. The CDR3 is 12 residues long. Germline CDR1 is ENHRY and CDR2 is SYGVKD. The CDR3 loop reads CAISKGTDEQYF. The CDR3 nucleotides are TGTGCCATCAGCAAGGGGACAGACGAGCAGTACTTC.

Here the CDR3 reads CASSYSWRVPEQYF. CDR3 coding DNA: TGTGCCAGCAGTTACTCGTGGAGGGTTCCCGAGCAGTACTTC. This sequence joins TRBV6-2 or TRBV6-3 and TRBJ2-5; D might be TRBD2 (6 bases). The J call is in doubt because the DNA end fits TRBJ2-7 better. This CDR3 is 14 amino acids long. CDR1 and CDR2 (germline): MNHEY, SVGEGT.

This clonotype has a handful of counts. This chain links TRBV5-1 with TRBJ2-5; 8 bases match TRBD2. Losses at the gene ends were 3 bases for V and 2 bases for J; bases not matched to a gene: 6. Germline V gene sequence: CDR1 SGHRS, CDR2 YFSETQ. The CDR3 spans 15 residues. In DNA form, the CDR3 reads TGCGCCAGCAGCTGGGTTAGCGGGGCACAAGAGACCCAGTACTTC. It translates to CASSWVSGAQETQYF. Looking up the rest from reference TRBV5-1 and TRBJ2-5 gives the full variable domain: KAGVTQTPRYLIKTRGQQVTLSCSPISGHRSVSWYQQTPGQGLQFLFEYFSETQRNKGNFPGRFSGRQFSNSRSEMNVSTLELGDSALYLCASSWVSGAQETQYFGPGTRLLVL.